This T cell receptor (beta chain) originates from a study of blood T cell repertoires in COVID-19. Across the whole study: Sample material is recorded as cDNA or gDNA derived from T cells, B-cell-depleted T cells, or PBMCs.

Libraries were prepared by immunoSEQ multiplex PCR; TCRdb keeps only in-frame clonotypes and omits some of them. Among tens of thousands of clones listed, 77% were seen once. Germline trimming cut 3 bases from V and 7 bases from J; bases unmatched to any gene: 10. The CDR3 extends over 16 amino acids. Per the germline V gene, CDR1 is SGHTS and CDR2 is YDEGEE. The material sequenced was peripheral blood. This receptor was obtained from a human donor in a cohort sampled during active COVID-19. This chain links TRBV5-8 with TRBJ1-2, with 12 bases aligning to TRBD1. The CDR3 nucleotides read TGTGCCAGCAGCTCCCTCGGGACAGGGGGCAATCGTGGCTACACCTTC. It specifies CASSSLGTGGNRGYTF. Complete variable domain (other parts from reference TRBV5-8 and TRBJ1-2): EAGVTQSPTHLIKTRGQQATLRCSPISGHTSVYWYQQALGLGLQFLLWYDEGEERNRGNFPPRFSGRQFPNYSSELNVNALELEDSALYLCASSSLGTGGNRGYTFGSGTRLTVV.